This TCR beta chain came from a study of tumor-infiltrating lymphocytes in primary liver carcinoma. This CDR3 comprises 14 residues. Trimming removed 10 bases at V and 1 base at J, with 13 bases between. The germline gives CDR1 ENHRY, CDR2 SYGVKD. Total RNA amounting to about 520 ng was the source from which TCR beta cDNA was made with a constant-region primer. Investigators got TCR beta libraries out of three nested multiplex PCR rounds, done with slightly modified ARM-PCR. The first two PCR rounds used TRBV1-TRBV30 primers with a Cbeta primer, 10 cycles each. Using its own MiXCR run on the multiplex PCR reads, TCRdb lists one record per CDR3 protein. The table shows almost 200,000 distinct CDR3 sequences, with approximately 65% occurring only once. Blood RNA was derived from unsorted whole blood, and germline DNA was extracted too.

V is TRBV10-3 and J is TRBJ2-2, with D maybe TRBD1 (6 bases). The clonotype originates from a woman aged 55-69 years with primary liver carcinoma and hepatitis B virus infection. Sequenced sample: peripheral blood. Here the CDR3 DNA reads TGTGCCACCAGCCCGGGACAGAACACCGGGGAGCTGTTTTTT. Translated, it gives CATSPGQNTGELFF.